A single T cell receptor (beta chain) is shown here with its context. The antigen remains undetermined. The data originate from a study of long-term antiretroviral therapy in people with HIV. Overall study: The 2015 immediate-ART recommendation came about a decade after the earliest samples.

This CDR3 has 15 amino acids. V was shortened by 1 base and J by 0 bases, with 11 bases between the two germline ends. The germline CDR1 and CDR2 sequences are SGHDT and YYEEEE. The libraries were made with immunoSEQ v3.0 at survey level. Method: immunoSEQ multiplex PCR; TCRdb's copy keeps in-frame clones and lacks some. The table lists 20,000 or so clones, 60% to 85% of them singletons. Study results and caveats: Pre-ART expanded TRB clones stayed dominant throughout, though often decreasing after ART. The data indicate that diversity increased after ART but remained below transplant donor controls.

This receptor was identified in a man aged 18 to 30 with HIV. The chain combines TRBV5-6 with TRBJ2-7, with a weak D call TRBD2 (5 bases). Sequencing was performed on unsorted PBMCs, taken at the start of antiretroviral therapy, before treatment. The CDR3 here is CASSLLDGGSYEQYF. The CDR3 DNA is TGTGCCAGCAGCTTGCTGGACGGAGGCTCCTACGAGCAGTACTTC.